This T cell receptor beta chain was obtained from a study of CD8+CD57+ T cells in acquired aplastic anemia. The overall study: Average CD4+ read depth in healthy donors was some 9.9 million reads. Study-level points and caveats: Controls and patients did not differ significantly in CD8+ Simpson's diversity.

Germline V gene lookup returns CDR1 SQVTM and CDR2 ANQGSEA. The CDR3 extends over 14 amino acids. V shed 4 bases, J shed 3 bases, and the junction held 6 bases outside the gene matches. Details on this clonotype: No antigen is known for it.

Genomic DNA constituted the template upon which TCR beta VDJ and CDR3 profiling was performed. TCRdb independently ran MiXCR on the reads; one entry per CDR3 protein. The sample holds 80,000 or so distinct CDR3 sequences, around 44% seen once. The V and J genes are TRBV29-1 and TRBJ2-7; 10 nucleotides agree with TRBD1. This TCR derives from a human donor in good health, serving as a control. The sample comprised sorted CD4+, CD8+, or CD8+CD57+ T cells (not recorded which) from PBMCs. CDR3 amino acids: CSVAPGQGNYEQYF. The CDR3 nucleotides read TGCAGCGTTGCCCCGGGACAGGGGAACTACGAGCAGTACTTC.